Following are 2 T cell receptor beta chains from one sample sequenced in a study of T-cell memory formation after mild COVID-19. TCRdb re-called the 5' RACE reads with MiXCR, one entry per CDR3 protein. The table lists approximately 500,000 distinct CDR3 sequences, roughly 23% of them singletons. Specimen: PBMCs or a T cell subset sorted from them (not recorded which). Receptor source: an adult woman who had mild COVID-19 (a few samples of this study predate the infection). Cell type and time point are not known.

The gene calls are TRBV7-6 and TRBJ2-3; 7 nucleotides match TRBD2. The CDR3 spans 16 residues. V trimming: 2 bases; J trimming: 4 bases; junction bases outside the gene matches: 9. Germline V lookup: CDR1 SGHVS, CDR2 FNYEAQ. CDR3 DNA: TGTGCCAGCAGCTTATCAACAGCGGGGTGGCCAGATACGCAGTATTTT. Translated, it gives CASSLSTAGWPDTQYF.

This clonotype was counted a few times. The rearrangement links TRBV20-1 to TRBJ2-2; 11 bases map to TRBD2. The CDR3 extends over 15 amino acids. The ends lost 6 bases at V and 3 bases at J; junction bases unmatched: 6. Germline CDR1 and CDR2: DFQATT and SNEGSKA (reference sequence). CDR3 residues: CSALSGGAYTGELFF. As DNA, the CDR3 is TGCAGTGCACTTAGCGGGGGGGCTTACACCGGGGAGCTGTTTTTT.